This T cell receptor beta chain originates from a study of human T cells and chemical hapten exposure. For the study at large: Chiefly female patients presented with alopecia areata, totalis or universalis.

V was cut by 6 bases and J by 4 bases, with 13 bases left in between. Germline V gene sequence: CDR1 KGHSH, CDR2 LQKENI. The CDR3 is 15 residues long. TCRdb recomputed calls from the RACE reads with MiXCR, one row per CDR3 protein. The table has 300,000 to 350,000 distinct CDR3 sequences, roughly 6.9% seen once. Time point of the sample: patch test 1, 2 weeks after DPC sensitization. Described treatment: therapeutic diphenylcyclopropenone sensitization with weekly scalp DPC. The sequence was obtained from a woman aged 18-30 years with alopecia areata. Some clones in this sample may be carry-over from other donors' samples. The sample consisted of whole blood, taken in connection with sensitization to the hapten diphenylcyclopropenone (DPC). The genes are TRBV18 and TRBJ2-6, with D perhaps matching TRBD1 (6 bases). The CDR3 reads CASSTPGAGANVLTF. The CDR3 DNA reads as TGTGCCAGCTCCACACCAGGGGCAGGGGCCAACGTCCTGACTTTC. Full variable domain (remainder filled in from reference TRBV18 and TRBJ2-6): NAGVMQNPRHLVRRRGQEARLRCSPMKGHSHVYWYRQLPEEGLKFMVYLQKENIIDESGMPKERFSAEFPKEGPSILRIQQVVRGDSAAYFCASSTPGAGANVLTFGAGSRLTVL.